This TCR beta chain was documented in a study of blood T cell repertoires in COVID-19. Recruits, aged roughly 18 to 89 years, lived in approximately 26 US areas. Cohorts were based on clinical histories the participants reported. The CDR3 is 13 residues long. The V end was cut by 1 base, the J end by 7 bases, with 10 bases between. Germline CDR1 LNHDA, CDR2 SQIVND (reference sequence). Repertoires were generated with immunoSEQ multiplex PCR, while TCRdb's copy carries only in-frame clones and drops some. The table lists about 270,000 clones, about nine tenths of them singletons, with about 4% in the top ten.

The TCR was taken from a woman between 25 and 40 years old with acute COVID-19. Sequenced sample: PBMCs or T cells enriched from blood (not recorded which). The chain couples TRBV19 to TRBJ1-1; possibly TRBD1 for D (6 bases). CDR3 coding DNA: TGTGCCAGTAGTATAGCAGGGGCTATTGAAGCTTTCTTT. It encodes CASSIAGAIEAFF. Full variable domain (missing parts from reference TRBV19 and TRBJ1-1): DGGITQSPKYLFRKEGQNVTLSCEQNLNHDAMYWYRQDPGQGLRLIYYSQIVNDFQKGDIAEGYSVSREKKESFPLTVTSAQKNPTAFYLCASSIAGAIEAFFGQGTRLTVV.